This TCR beta chain was sequenced during a study of cytotoxic CD8 clonotypes in ibrutinib-treated CLL. The study's findings and limits: Measured clonality at baseline was greater than in age-matched healthy donors and tracked with circulating CD8+ T-cell counts. The clonality rise at ibrutinib response reflected private clonotype expansion.

For TCR beta libraries, roughly 1.9 micrograms of genomic DNA were obtained from cryopreserved PBMCs. Deep sequencing aimed at 1 in 200,000 to 1 in 1 million T cells' resolution. Data came from immunoSEQ multiplex PCR; TCRdb stores just in-frame clones and leaves some out. The table has some 23,000 clones, 55% to 70% seen once. V lost 4 bases to trimming and J lost 8 bases; unmatched junction nucleotides: 12. Germline values: CDR1 MNHNS, CDR2 SASEGT. The CDR3 length is 17 residues. The table lists this clone with many counts. Its antigen is undetermined. The chain links TRBV6-1 to TRBJ2-3, with 13 bases matching TRBD2. The TCR was taken from a human donor with chronic lymphocytic leukemia. Sequencing was performed on PBMCs, taken at disease progression, from a patient treated with ibrutinib. CDR3 in amino acids: CASSGPALAGGPVTQYF. The CDR3 DNA reads as TGTGCCAGCAGTGGGCCGGCACTAGCGGGGGGGCCCGTTACGCAGTATTTT.